The 30 T cell receptor beta chains below were found in one sample sequenced in a study of T cells in Graves' hyperthyroidism and ophthalmopathy. The investigators amplified TCR beta CDR3 regions from RNA transcripts. The HTBI set primed first-round TCR CDR3 RT-PCR. TCRdb ran MiXCR on the multiplex PCR reads and lists one entry per CDR3 protein. The repertoire has about 58,000 distinct CDR3 sequences, about 50% of them found once; the top ten carry 9.5% to 15%. The material sequenced was blood. These receptors were obtained from a woman in her thirties with Graves' ophthalmopathy.

Many counts were recorded for this clonotype. J is TRBJ1-1 and V is TRBV12-5, with no clear D. CDR1 LGHNT and CDR2 FRNRAP come from the germline V gene. The CDR3 is 13 residues long. V was cut by 5 bases and J by 2 bases, with 9 bases left in between. The CDR3 here is CASGLGDNTEAFF. Written as DNA, the CDR3 is TGTGCTAGTGGTCTTGGAGATAACACTGAAGCTTTCTTT. The complete variable domain, with remaining parts taken from reference TRBV12-5 and TRBJ1-1, reads DARVTQTPRHKVTEMGQEVTMRCQPILGHNTVFWYRQTMMQGLELLAYFRNRAPLDDSGMPKDRFSAEMPDATLATLKIQPSEPRDSAVYFCASGLGDNTEAFFGQGTRLTVV.

Many counts were recorded for this clonotype. The J gene is TRBJ1-2, the V gene TRBV7-9, with 9 bases fitting TRBD1. The germline CDR1 and CDR2 sequences are SEHNR and FQNEAQ (reference sequence). The CDR3 covers 15 residues. V was clipped by 5 bases and J by 2 bases; unmatched bases: 6. The CDR3 DNA reads as TGTGCCAGCAGCCTCTTCGGGACAGGGAACTATGGCTACACCTTC. Protein sequence: CASSLFGTGNYGYTF.

This chain joins TRBV2 and TRBJ2-1; 9 nucleotides agree with TRBD2. This CDR3 comprises 14 residues. The J segment lost 8 bases and the V segment lost 6 bases, leaving 8 bases of the junction unmatched. Per the germline V gene, CDR1 is SNHLY and CDR2 is FYNNEI. CDR3 bases: TGTGCCAGCAGGAATAGCGGGAGAATTGATGAGCAGTTCTTC. This encodes CASRNSGRIDEQFF.

On this clonotype: No conserved phenylalanine or tryptophan is present at the end of the CDR3, so a read error is the likely explanation. This rearrangement joins TRBV11-2 to TRBJ1-1; D ambiguous. V was trimmed by 2 bases and J by 1 base, leaving 5 bases between them. This CDR3 has 13 amino acids. In germline, CDR1 is SGHAT, CDR2 FQNNGV. Written as DNA, the CDR3 is TGTGCCAGCAGCTTATTGAGGAACACTGAAGCTTTCTCT. This sequence encodes CASSLLRNTEAFS.

This clonotype was recorded at least ten times. The chain joins TRBV10-3 to TRBJ2-3; TRBD2 matches 12 bases. Germline CDR1 ENHRY, CDR2 SYGVKD. This CDR3 contains 18 residues. Losses at the gene ends were 2 bases for V and 11 bases for J; bases not matched to a gene: 17. As DNA, the CDR3 is TGTGCCATCAGTGAGACTAGCGGGAGGCCGTCCACGGAAGTTGGGCAGTATTTT. Translated: CAISETSGRPSTEVGQYF.

This clonotype was recorded at least ten times. The J gene is TRBJ2-3, the V gene TRBV20-1; D is perhaps TRBD2 (6 bases). Trimming cost V 7 bases and J 5 bases, with 22 bases left between them. Germline assignment: CDR1 DFQATT and CDR2 SNEGSKA (reference sequence). CDR3 length: 15 amino acids. The CDR3 DNA reads TGCAGTGGTTTTTCACGGCGGGACTTACGAGATACGCAGTATTTT. Translation gives CSGFSRRDLRDTQYF.

In its sample, this clonotype was seen many times. This rearrangement joins TRBV5-6 to TRBJ2-3, with 9 bases fitting TRBD2. The CDR3 extends over 16 amino acids. CDR1 and CDR2 (germline): SGHDT, YYEEEE. V dropped 4 bases and J dropped 6; count of bases not matched to a gene: 12. CDR3 sequence (DNA): TGTGCCAGCAGCCGGGGGGCTAGCGGGATTGGGGATACGCAGTATTTT. It encodes CASSRGASGIGDTQYF.

The table lists this clonotype with many counts. The rearrangement uses TRBV12-3 or TRBV12-4 and TRBJ1-1, with D tentatively TRBD1 (5 bases). The CDR3 consists of 13 residues. The ends were cut back, 2 bases at V and 5 bases at J, with 9 bases in the middle. The CDR3, as DNA: TGTGCCAGCAGTTTATCTTCAGGGACTGAAGCTTTCTTT. Residues: CASSLSSGTEAFF.

In this sample, this clonotype turned up many times. The chain recombines TRBV7-2 with TRBJ1-1; maybe TRBD1 (5 bases). The germline gives CDR1 SGHTA, CDR2 FQGNSA. The CDR3 sequence is 12 residues long. Trimming left V 4 bases short and J 8 bases short, with 11 bases between. CDR3 in amino acids: CASSSSGTEAFF. Written as DNA, the CDR3 is TGTGCCAGCAGCTCATCCGGGACCGAAGCTTTCTTT.

In its sample, this clonotype was seen many times. This chain joins TRBV3-1 and TRBJ2-5; 14 nucleotides line up with TRBD2. V lost 5 bases to trimming and J lost 5 bases; unmatched junction nucleotides: 4. This CDR3 comprises 15 residues. The germline gives CDR1 LGHDT, CDR2 YNNKEL (reference sequence). CDR3: CASSGTSGRGETQYF. CDR3 bases: TGTGCCAGCAGCGGGACTAGCGGGAGAGGGGAGACCCAGTACTTC.

This clonotype has ten or more counts. This chain connects TRBV11-2 to TRBJ2-5; 7 nucleotides match TRBD2. CDR3 length equals 15 residues. Germline V CDR1 and CDR2: SGHAT, FQNNGV. Unmatched junction bases numbered 8, after V lost 2 bases and J lost 5 bases. The CDR3 DNA follows: TGTGCCAGCAGCTTATCCACGGGAGGCGGGGAGACCCAGTACTTC. This gives the protein CASSLSTGGGETQYF.

The chain has TRBV7-8 and TRBJ2-5, with 11 bases that match TRBD2. After removal of 2 bases from V and 4 bases from J, the junction contained 12 bases not matched to a gene. This CDR3 region has 18 residues. The germline V gene encodes CDR1 SGHVS and CDR2 FQNEAQ. Here the CDR3 DNA reads TGTGCCAGCAGCTTAAGGGGCCAGCTAGCGGGAGGAGGAGAGACCCAGTACTTC. Its protein is CASSLRGQLAGGGETQYF.

This clonotype appeared many times. The chain employs TRBV3-1 and TRBJ1-1, with D possibly matching TRBD1 (5 bases). Germline assignment: CDR1 LGHDT and CDR2 YNNKEL (reference sequence). The CDR3 runs 13 residues. Trimming pared 4 bases from V and 9 bases from J, leaving 15 bases between. CDR3 DNA: TGTGCCAGCAGCCCAACTACTGGGACCCAAGCTTTCTTT. It translates to CASSPTTGTQAFF.

There are many counts of this clonotype. This chain links TRBV19 with TRBJ2-7, with TRBD1 as a possible D gene (6 bases). This CDR3 is built from 14 residues. V lost 2 bases and J 6 bases, leaving 14 bases between the germline ends. Germline V gene sequence: CDR1 LNHDA, CDR2 SQIVND (reference sequence). CDR3 in amino acids: CASSIPQDRAEQYF. In DNA, the CDR3 is TGTGCCAGTAGTATACCGCAGGACAGAGCCGAGCAGTACTTC.

The gene calls are TRBV2 and TRBJ1-2; D gene uncertain. From germline, CDR1 is SNHLY and CDR2 FYNNEI. This CDR3 spans 19 amino acids. V was trimmed by 1 base and J by 0 bases, leaving 21 bases between them. CDR3 protein: CASSEVPSGRAYTNYGYTF. CDR3 DNA: TGTGCCAGCAGTGAAGTGCCTAGCGGGAGGGCGTATACTAACTATGGCTACACCTTC.

This clonotype was detected a few times. A much larger clone differs from this one at a single base, so this may be a read error. The chain couples TRBV28 to TRBJ1-2; 7 bases fit TRBD1. This CDR3 spans 14 amino acids. V gave up 6 bases and J gave up 8 bases; unmatched junction bases: 12. Germline V gives CDR1 MDHEN, CDR2 SYDVKM. CDR3 sequence reads: CASSTRQGLQGYTF. CDR3 sequence (DNA): TGTGCCAGCAGCACAAGACAGGGCTTGCAGGGCTACACCTTC.

As for this clonotype: Here the CDR3 omits its conserved ending phenylalanine or tryptophan, so a read error is the likely source. This chain links TRBV27 with TRBJ2-6; 9 bases agree with TRBD1. Germline V gives CDR1 MNHEY, CDR2 SMNVEV (reference sequence). The CDR3 totals 16 residues. V was pared by 3 bases and J by 8 bases, with 8 bases of the junction left unmatched. CDR3 coding DNA: TGTGCCAGCAGTTTCCGCGACAGGGGGGGGACCAACGTCCTGACTTCC. It encodes CASSFRDRGGTNVLTS.

V and J are TRBV19 and TRBJ1-5; 9 bases line up with TRBD1. With V trimmed by 6 bases and J by 4 bases, 7 bases remained unmatched. The CDR3 spans 15 residues. Germline CDR1 reads LNHDA; CDR2 reads SQIVND (reference sequence). This chain's CDR3 is CASSNPGQGNQPQHF. The CDR3 coding sequence is TGTGCCAGTAGCAATCCGGGACAGGGTAATCAGCCCCAGCATTTT.

This sequence joins TRBV2 and TRBJ1-2, with 7 positions matching TRBD1. Germline CDR1 reads SNHLY; CDR2 reads FYNNEI. V gave up 4 bases and J gave up 2 bases; unmatched junction bases: 7. The CDR3 consists of 15 residues. CDR3 sequence: CASSGMSTGNYGYTF. The CDR3 DNA reads as TGTGCCAGCAGTGGAATGTCGACAGGGAACTATGGCTACACCTTC.

This clonotype was found many times. The rearrangement joins TRBV19 to TRBJ1-2, with D unclear. Germline V gene data show CDR1 as LNHDA and CDR2 as SQIVND (reference sequence). The V end lost 4 bases, the J end lost 2 bases, and 14 bases lay between the germline ends. The CDR3 contains 15 residues. The CDR3 DNA reads as TGTGCCAGTAGTAAGGCGTCAGGTGGCAACTATGGCTACACCTTC. It encodes CASSKASGGNYGYTF.

This clonotype was picked up many times. V and J are TRBV5-8 and TRBJ2-7; D possibly corresponds to TRBD1 (6 bases). Trimming removed 0 bases from V and 5 bases from J, with 15 bases in between. Per germline, CDR1 SGHTS and CDR2 YDEGEE. The CDR3 loop spans 15 amino acids. CDR3 loop: CASSLGGTHNNEQYF. The CDR3 DNA reads as TGTGCCAGCAGCTTGGGAGGGACACACAACAACGAGCAGTACTTC.

This clonotype was seen ten or more times. Just one base apart from a much larger clone, this may be a read error. V and J are TRBV19 and TRBJ2-1, with 10 bases identical to TRBD2. CDR1 and CDR2 (germline): LNHDA, SQIVND (reference sequence). The CDR3 consists of 17 residues. CDR3 protein: CASKSGAGGNSYNGQFF. CDR3 nucleotides: TGTGCCAGTAAATCGGGAGCGGGAGGGAACTCCTACAATGGGCAGTTCTTC.

This clonotype is medium-sized. The genes are TRBV29-1 and TRBJ2-7; TRBD2 matches at 8 bases. The germline V gene has CDR1 SQVTM and CDR2 ANQGSEA. Losses at the gene ends were 8 bases for V and 7 bases for J; bases not matched to a gene: 13. The CDR3 totals 13 residues. CDR3 sequence reads: CSFGAGGAQEQYF. CDR3 in DNA: TGCAGCTTTGGGGCGGGAGGTGCTCAGGAGCAGTACTTC.

As to this clonotype: No conserved phenylalanine or tryptophan ends this CDR3, so it is likely a read error. Because the CDR3's place on the DNA is in doubt, the DNA is left out and the CDR3 is given as listed by TCRdb. This chain connects TRBV7-8 to TRBJ1-5; TRBD1 is the table's D call and was not checked against the DNA. Germline values: CDR1 SGHVS, CDR2 FQNEAQ. The CDR3 comprises 10 residues, both ends counted. CDR3 in amino acids: CASSILRDRG.

The chain links TRBV2 to TRBJ2-7; no reliable D call. The CDR3 has 13 amino acids. The ends were cut back, 6 bases at V and 1 base at J, with 10 bases in the middle. Germline lookup yields CDR1 SNHLY and CDR2 FYNNEI. This chain's CDR3 is CASRSPGSYEQYF. CDR3 DNA: TGTGCCAGCAGGTCCCCCGGGTCCTACGAGCAGTACTTC.

This clonotype was seen a single time. The V gene is TRBV19, the J gene TRBJ2-3; D uncertain. Germline V CDR1 and CDR2: LNHDA, SQIVND (reference sequence). This CDR3 has 14 residues. Trimming left V 7 bases short and J 2 bases short, with 13 bases between. As DNA, the CDR3 is TGTGCCAGTATCATAGATCCGACCACAGATACGCAGTATTTT. The encoded protein is CASIIDPTTDTQYF.

The chain's CDR3 is CATSRDRGARYEQYF. The CDR3 DNA reads TGTGCCACCAGCAGAGACCGGGGGGCGCGGTACGAGCAGTACTTC. V is TRBV15 and J is TRBJ2-7, with D maybe TRBD2 (7 bases). CDR1 and CDR2 from the germline V gene are LNHNV and YYDKDF (reference sequence). V lost 0 bases to trimming and J lost 4 bases, with 13 bases between them. This CDR3 comprises 15 residues.

The rearrangement joins TRBV19 to TRBJ2-3, with 11 bases that match TRBD1. There are 17 residues in the CDR3. With V trimmed by 9 bases and J by 2 bases, 13 bases remained unmatched. Germline V CDR1 and CDR2: LNHDA, SQIVND (reference sequence). The CDR3 DNA follows: TGTGCCAGCAGCGCCCCATGGACAGGGGGCAACACAGATACGCAGTATTTT. Translated: CASSAPWTGGNTDTQYF.

This rearrangement joins TRBV7-3 to TRBJ1-5; the match to TRBD1 covers 7 bases. There are 14 residues in the CDR3. CDR1 and CDR2 from the germline V gene are SGHTA and FQGTGA. V trimming: 5 bases; J trimming: 5 bases; junction bases outside the gene matches: 6. In DNA form, the CDR3 reads TGTGCCAGCAGCCGGACAGGTCGAGATCAGCCCCAGCATTTT. It yields the protein CASSRTGRDQPQHF.

The chain employs TRBV20-1 and TRBJ2-3; D gene unclear. Germline CDR1 is DFQATT and CDR2 is SNEGSKA (reference sequence). V was trimmed by 1 base and J by 3 bases, leaving 5 bases between them. The CDR3 is made up of 12 amino acids. This chain's CDR3 is CSARVGTDTQYF. The CDR3 DNA sequence: TGCAGTGCTAGAGTTGGTACAGATACGCAGTATTTT.